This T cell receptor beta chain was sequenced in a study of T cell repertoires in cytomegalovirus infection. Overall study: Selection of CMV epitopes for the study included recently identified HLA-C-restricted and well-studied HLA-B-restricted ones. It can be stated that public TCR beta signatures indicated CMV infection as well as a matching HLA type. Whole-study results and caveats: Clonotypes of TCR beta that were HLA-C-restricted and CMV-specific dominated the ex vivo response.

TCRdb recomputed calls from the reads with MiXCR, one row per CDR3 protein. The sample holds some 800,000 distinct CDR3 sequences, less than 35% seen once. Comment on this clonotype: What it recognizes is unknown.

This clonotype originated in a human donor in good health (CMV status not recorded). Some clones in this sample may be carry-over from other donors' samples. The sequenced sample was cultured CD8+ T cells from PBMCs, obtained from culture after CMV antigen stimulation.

The CDR3 sequence is CASSLQGAMETQYF. The CDR3 DNA is TGTGCCAGCAGCTTACAGGGGGCTATGGAGACCCAGTACTTC. The chain is built from TRBV7-6 and TRBJ2-5; TRBD1 agrees at 8 bases. CDR1 and CDR2 (germline): SGHVS, FNYEAQ. Losses at the gene ends were 2 bases for V and 5 bases for J; bases not matched to a gene: 4. The CDR3 is 14 amino acids.